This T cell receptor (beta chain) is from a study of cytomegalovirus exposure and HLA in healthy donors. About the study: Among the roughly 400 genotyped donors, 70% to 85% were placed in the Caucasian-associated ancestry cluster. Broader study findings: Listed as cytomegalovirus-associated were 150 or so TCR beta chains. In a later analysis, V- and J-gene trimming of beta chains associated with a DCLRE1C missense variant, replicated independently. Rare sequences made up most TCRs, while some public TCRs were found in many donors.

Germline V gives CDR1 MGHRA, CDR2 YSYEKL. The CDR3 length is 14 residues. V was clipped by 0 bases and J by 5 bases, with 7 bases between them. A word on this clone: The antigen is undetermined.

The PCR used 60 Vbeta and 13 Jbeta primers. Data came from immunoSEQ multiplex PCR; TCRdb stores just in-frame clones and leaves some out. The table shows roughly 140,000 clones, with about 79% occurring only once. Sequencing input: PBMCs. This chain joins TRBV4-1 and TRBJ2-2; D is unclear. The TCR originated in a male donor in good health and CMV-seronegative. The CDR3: CASSQDRSTGELFF. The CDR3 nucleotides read TGCGCCAGCAGCCAAGATCGGTCGACCGGGGAGCTGTTTTTT.